One sample yielded the 21 T cell receptor beta chains listed below, sequenced in a study of OX40 agonist ivuxolimab in advanced cancers. TCRdb's copy holds only in-frame clones and misses some; the assay was immunoSEQ multiplex PCR. This repertoire shows some 86,000 clones, 90% found once; its top ten account for under 0.35%. The material sequenced was CD4+ or CD8+ T cells sorted from blood, taken in a trial of the OX40 agonist ivuxolimab. These receptors came from an adult with an advanced solid tumor such as melanoma, head and neck, liver or kidney cancer.

The rearrangement uses TRBV6-6 and TRBJ2-2, with TRBD2 matching 8 bases. CDR3 size: 16 residues. From germline, CDR1 is MNHNY and CDR2 SVGAGI (reference sequence). V dropped 10 bases and J dropped 7; count of bases not matched to a gene: 17. Here the CDR3 reads CATPLGGGNAGGELFF. CDR3 nucleotides: TGTGCCACCCCGTTGGGCGGGGGGAACGCAGGCGGGGAGCTGTTTTTT.

This clone came up once. This chain connects TRBV10-2 to TRBJ1-3; D uncertain. This CDR3 has 15 residues. Germline assignment: CDR1 WSHSY and CDR2 SAAADI. The V end lost 3 bases, the J end lost 0 bases, and 9 bases lay between the germline ends. The CDR3 region has the DNA TGCGCCAGCAGTGACACCGGGAGCTCTGGAAACACCATATATTTT. This encodes CASSDTGSSGNTIYF.

The rearrangement joins TRBV6-5 to TRBJ1-3; D is unclear. Trimming removed 5 bases from V and 4 bases from J, with 6 bases in between. Germline CDR1 MNHEY, CDR2 SVGAGI. This CDR3 contains 12 residues. The CDR3 DNA is TGTGCCAGCAGTACACAGGGAAACACCATATATTTT. Its protein product is CASSTQGNTIYF.

The chain combines TRBV9 with TRBJ2-6, with 10 bases lining up with TRBD2. J gave up 0 bases and V 4 bases, and 7 bases lay outside the gene matches. There are 18 residues in the CDR3. The germline V gene encodes CDR1 SGDLS and CDR2 YYNGEE. CDR3 amino acids: CASSPRTSGSSGANVLTF. Written as DNA, the CDR3 is TGTGCCAGCAGCCCCAGGACTAGCGGTAGCTCTGGGGCCAACGTCCTGACTTTC.

The chain combines TRBV7-3 with TRBJ2-5, with 9 bases identical to TRBD2. CDR1 is SGHTA and CDR2 is FQGTGA in the germline V gene. The CDR3 loop spans 15 amino acids. With 1 base clipped from V and 5 bases from J, the junction kept 5 bases outside the gene matches. CDR3 DNA: TGTGCCAGCAGCTTAAAATTGGGACTAGCCGAGACCCAGTACTTC. Amino acids: CASSLKLGLAETQYF.

The V and J genes are TRBV19 and TRBJ1-4, with a possible D match to TRBD1 (5 bases). This CDR3 comprises 15 residues. Trimming took off 7 bases at V and 4 bases at J, with 16 bases between the two ends. Germline CDR1 LNHDA, CDR2 SQIVND (reference sequence). CDR3 protein: CASIDRPLSNEKLFF. In nucleotides, the CDR3 is TGTGCCAGTATCGACAGACCTCTGAGTAATGAAAAACTGTTTTTT.

V gene TRBV5-4 combines with J gene TRBJ1-1; 10 nucleotides align to TRBD1. In germline, CDR1 is SGHNT, CDR2 YYREEE (reference sequence). J lost 11 bases, V lost 3 bases, and 10 bases had no gene match. This CDR3 has 14 amino acids. The CDR3 DNA reads as TGTGCCAGCAGCTACGTTGACAGGGGGCGCGGGGCTTTCTTT. This encodes CASSYVDRGRGAFF.

The rearrangement joins TRBV11-2 to TRBJ2-7; D gene ambiguous. The better agreement between TRBJ2-5 and the DNA end casts doubt on the J call. CDR1 SGHAT and CDR2 FQNNGV come from the germline V gene. The CDR3 length is 13 residues. Written as DNA, the CDR3 is TGTGCCAGCAGCTTTTACGTCCAAGAGACCCAGTACTTC. Protein product: CASSFYVQETQYF.

This chain joins TRBV18 and TRBJ2-2; either TRBD1 or TRBD2 may fit D (5 bases each). Trimming took 1 base from V and 5 from J, leaving 11 bases between them. Germline loops: CDR1 KGHSH, CDR2 LQKENI. This CDR3 contains 15 residues. In DNA form, the CDR3 reads TGTGCCAGCTCACCACTCTCGAGGGGAACCGGGGAGCTGTTTTTT. Protein product: CASSPLSRGTGELFF.

The chain couples TRBV7-8 to TRBJ2-7; 7 nucleotides line up with TRBD1. The V gene's germline CDR1 is SGHVS and CDR2 FQNEAQ. The J segment lost 0 bases and the V segment lost 4 bases, leaving 6 bases of the junction unmatched. The CDR3 is made up of 15 amino acids. This chain's CDR3 is CASSSTAGGSYEQYV. The CDR3 DNA reads as TGTGCCAGCAGCTCCACCGCAGGGGGCTCCTACGAGCAGTACGTC.

The gene calls are TRBV5-1 and TRBJ2-6; D is unresolved. Germline V gene data show CDR1 as SGHRS and CDR2 as YFSETQ. Trimming took 2 bases from V and 1 from J, leaving 7 bases between them. The CDR3 has 15 amino acids. CDR3 DNA sequence: TGCGCCAGCAGCTTACCAGGATCTGGGGCCAACGTCCTGACTTTC. It translates to CASSLPGSGANVLTF.

The chain carries TRBV6-1 and TRBJ1-2; D is possibly TRBD1 (6 bases). Trimming took off 6 bases at V and 0 bases at J, with 11 bases between the two ends. The germline CDR1 and CDR2 sequences are MNHNS and SASEGT. The length of the CDR3 is 14 residues. For the CDR3, the DNA is TGTGCCAGCAGGGACAGTACCGCTAACTATGGCTACACCTTC. Residues: CASRDSTANYGYTF.

The V call is TRBV28, the J call TRBJ2-3; 12 bases agree with TRBD2. CDR1 is MDHEN and CDR2 is SYDVKM in the germline V gene. The CDR3 consists of 16 residues. J was trimmed by 1 base and V by 1 base; bases with no gene match: 0. The CDR3, as DNA: TGTGCCAGCAGTTTATCTAGCGGGGGGGGCACAGATACGCAGTATTTT. Residues: CASSLSSGGGTDTQYF.

There are a few counts of this clone. The J gene is TRBJ2-7, the V gene TRBV2, with D possibly matching TRBD2 (5 bases). Trimming pared 8 bases from V and 3 bases from J, leaving 14 bases between. Germline loops: CDR1 SNHLY, CDR2 FYNNEI. The CDR3 is 13 amino acids. The CDR3 reads CASGRLKNYEQYV. The CDR3 DNA sequence: TGTGCCAGCGGGCGACTAAAGAACTACGAGCAGTACGTC.

V and J are TRBV7-3 and TRBJ2-2; TRBD2 might be the D (5 bases). Germline V gene lookup returns CDR1 SGHTA and CDR2 FQGTGA. V was cut by 3 bases and J by 2 bases, with 10 bases left in between. This CDR3 has 15 residues. The CDR3, as DNA: TGTGCCAGCAGCTTCCGGGGAGCTAACACCGGGGAGCTGTTTTTT. Translating gives CASSFRGANTGELFF.

V usage is TRBV5-4 and J usage is TRBJ2-1, with 12 positions matching TRBD1. Germline lookup yields CDR1 SGHNT and CDR2 YYREEE (reference sequence). The V segment lost 1 base and the J segment 9 bases; nucleotides outside the gene matches: 8. CDR3 size: 16 residues. This chain's CDR3 is CASSLWGTGGLREQFF. The CDR3 nucleotides are TGTGCCAGCAGCTTGTGGGGGACAGGGGGCCTACGTGAGCAGTTCTTC.

This sequence joins TRBV10-3 and TRBJ2-5, with D possibly TRBD1 on 6 matching bases. Trimming removed 6 bases at V and 3 bases at J, with 8 bases between. The V gene's germline CDR1 is ENHRY and CDR2 SYGVKD. This CDR3 is 12 amino acids long. The DNA of the CDR3 is TGTGCCATCAGCAGGGGAGAAGAGACCCAGTACTTC. Translated: CAISRGEETQYF.

This clone was found once. This chain links TRBV4-1 with TRBJ2-2; 8 positions match TRBD1. Per germline, CDR1 MGHRA and CDR2 YSYEKL. The ends lost 4 bases at V and 7 bases at J; junction bases unmatched: 5. The CDR3 sequence is 14 residues long. CDR3 DNA sequence: TGCGCCAGCAGCCTGGGACAGGTTAACGGGGAGCTGTTTTTT. Translating gives CASSLGQVNGELFF.

This clone was seen once. J is TRBJ1-2 and V is TRBV10-3; TRBD1 agrees at 12 bases. The CDR3 contains 16 residues. The V gene end was trimmed by 3 bases and the J gene end by 8 bases; junction bases not matched to a gene: 10. Per the germline V gene, CDR1 is ENHRY and CDR2 is SYGVKD. CDR3 coding DNA: TGTGCCATCAGTGATCCTCGGGACAGGGGGCACGGGGGCTACACCTTC. Its translation is CAISDPRDRGHGGYTF.

The chain employs TRBV28 and TRBJ2-1, with TRBD1 identical over 7 bases. Trimming took 6 bases from V and 4 from J; bases not matched to a gene: 12. CDR3 length: 16 amino acids. Germline CDR1 and CDR2: MDHEN and SYDVKM. The CDR3 DNA follows: TGTGCCAGCAGACCCCAAGGCAGGGGGAGTTACAATGAGCAGTTCTTC. This sequence encodes CASRPQGRGSYNEQFF. Using reference TRBV28 and TRBJ2-1 for the parts outside the CDR3, the full variable domain is DVKVTQSSRYLVKRTGEKVFLECVQDMDHENMFWYRQDPGLGLRLIYFSYDVKMKEKGDIPEGYSVSREKKERFSLILESASTNQTSMYLCASRPQGRGSYNEQFFGPGTRLTVL.

Points on this clone: The junction and the germline gene differ at one end; a read error may be behind it. J is TRBJ2-3 and V is TRBV5-6; 14 nucleotides align to TRBD2. Germline values: CDR1 SGHDT, CDR2 YYEEEE. The CDR3 has 16 residues. CDR3 protein: CTSSLLTSGGADTQYF. CDR3 nucleotide sequence: TGTACCAGCAGCTTATTGACTAGCGGGGGGGCAGATACGCAGTATTTT.